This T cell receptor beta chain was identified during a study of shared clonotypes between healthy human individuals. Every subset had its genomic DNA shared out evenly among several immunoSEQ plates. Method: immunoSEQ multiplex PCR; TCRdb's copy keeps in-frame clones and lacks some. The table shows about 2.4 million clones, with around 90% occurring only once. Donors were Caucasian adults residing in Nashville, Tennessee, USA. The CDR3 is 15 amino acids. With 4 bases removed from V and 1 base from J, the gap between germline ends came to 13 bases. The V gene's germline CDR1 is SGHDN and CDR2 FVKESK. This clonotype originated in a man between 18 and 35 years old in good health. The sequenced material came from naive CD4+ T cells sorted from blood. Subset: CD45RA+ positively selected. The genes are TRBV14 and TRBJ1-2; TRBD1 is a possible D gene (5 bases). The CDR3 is CASSRSGAGNYGYTF. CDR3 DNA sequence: TGTGCCAGCAGCCGTTCCGGGGCTGGTAACTATGGCTACACCTTC.